This T cell receptor beta chain was profiled in a study of regulatory T cells in long-lasting Graves disease. Study overall: Newly diagnosed Graves' patients took antithyroid drugs under 3 months. Study-wide points: Favoring TRBV28, TRBJ1-2 and TRBJ2-5 was a feature seen in persistent disease. Persistent-disease Graves' patients showed less TCR diversity than new cases.

CDR3-region Arm-PCR and iRepertoire HTBI primers produced the TCR beta libraries. TCRdb itself ran the multiplex PCR reads through MiXCR, one entry per CDR3 protein. The data show over 350,000 distinct CDR3 sequences, 15% seen once. Ten or more counts support this clonotype. Its antigen is unknown. The CDR3 contains 14 residues. The ends were cut back, 6 bases at V and 4 bases at J, with 16 bases in the middle. CDR1 and CDR2 from the germline V gene are MDHEN and SYDVKM. This sample's time point: newly diagnosed GD, antithyroid drugs for less than 3 months. From PBMCs, RNA was extracted and then used to make the TCR library. This sample was shared with a second study, whose subject was T cells in Graves' hyperthyroidism and ophthalmopathy.

This chain links TRBV28 with TRBJ2-7, with TRBD2 as a possible D gene (6 bases). The TCR was taken from a woman aged 40 to 50 with Graves disease. This specimen was peripheral blood mononuclear cells (PBMCs), taken at new diagnosis, from a patient treated with antithyroid drugs. CDR3 sequence: CASRGGLGRYEQYF. DNA for the CDR3: TGTGCCAGCAGAGGAGGGCTTGGTCGTTACGAGCAGTACTTC.